This TCR beta chain was obtained from a study of T cell changes during pregnancy in multiple sclerosis. V was trimmed by 7 bases and J by 8 bases, leaving 14 bases between them. CDR3 size: 12 residues. Germline assignment: CDR1 MDHEN and CDR2 SYDVKM. Generated by immunoSEQ multiplex PCR, the TCRdb table keeps only in-frame clones and is missing some. The table lists about 39,000 clones, 93% of them singletons. The chain has TRBV28 and TRBJ1-2; no firm D call. The receptor comes from a female donor with multiple sclerosis, enrolled in a pregnancy study. This specimen consisted of CD4+ T cells from peripheral blood mononuclear cells, obtained in the first trimester of pregnancy. CDR3 DNA sequence: TGTGCCAGCAACACCAGGTTGTGGGGCTACACCTTC. It encodes CASNTRLWGYTF.